A single sample gave rise to the 14 T cell receptor beta chains below, sequenced in a study of T-cell reconstitution after alpha-beta-depleted transplantation in children. Preparation of the TCRbeta library involved a method that used unique molecular identifiers. One entry per CDR3 protein, called by TCRdb with MiXCR from the PCR reads. The table has about 500,000 distinct CDR3 sequences, around 10% seen once. The material sequenced was PBMCs, mostly from graft donor cells, taken 180 days after TCRalphabeta/CD19-depleted stem cell transplant. The receptors were gathered from a female patient between 2 and 15 years old who had a stem cell transplant for aplastic anemia, so the T cells may come from the graft donor.

This clonotype was recorded a few times. The CDR3, as DNA: TGTGCCAGCAGCACGGACAGGGTCCCGGTAATAAAAAAACTGTTTTTT. It encodes CASSTDRVPVIKKLFF. The chain has TRBV7-8 and TRBJ1-4; 8 bases map to TRBD1. J was trimmed by 9 bases and V by 5 bases; bases with no gene match: 14. Germline CDR1 reads SGHVS; CDR2 reads FQNEAQ. CDR3 length: 16 amino acids.

This chain joins TRBV4-2 and TRBJ1-4; D unresolved. The V gene's germline CDR1 is LGHNA and CDR2 YNFKEQ. The CDR3 covers 17 residues. V gave up 4 bases and J gave up 7 bases, with 22 bases separating them. This chain's CDR3 is CASSRMTQLLGAEKLFF. CDR3 bases: TGTGCCAGCAGCCGTATGACCCAATTACTAGGTGCTGAAAAACTGTTTTTT.

This clonotype was observed a handful of times. J is TRBJ1-1 and V is TRBV7-9, with D tentatively TRBD1 (6 bases). Germline V gene lookup returns CDR1 SEHNR and CDR2 FQNEAQ (reference sequence). The V and J ends lost 2 bases and 2 bases respectively, with 12 bases between them. This CDR3 has 15 residues. CDR3 amino acids: CASSLNGQSNTEAFF. DNA of the CDR3: TGTGCCAGCAGCTTAAATGGACAGAGTAACACTGAAGCTTTCTTT. The full variable domain, completed using reference TRBV7-9 and TRBJ1-1, is DTGVSQNPRHKITKRGQNVTFRCDPISEHNRLYWYRQTLGQGPEFLTYFQNEAQLEKSRLLSDRFSAERPKGSFSTLEIQRTEQGDSAMYLCASSLNGQSNTEAFFGQGTRLTVV.

V and J are TRBV29-1 and TRBJ2-3; 9 bases match TRBD2. The CDR3 totals 16 residues. Germline V gene sequence: CDR1 SQVTM, CDR2 ANQGSEA. J lost 4 bases, V lost 0 bases, and 8 bases had no gene match. Here the CDR3 reads CSVEERGGRASDTQYF. CDR3 bases: TGCAGCGTTGAAGAAAGGGGCGGGAGGGCCTCAGATACGCAGTATTTT.

This clonotype was detected many times. The chain joins TRBV4-3 to TRBJ2-2; no firm D call. V was shortened by 0 bases and J by 6 bases, with 5 bases between the two germline ends. The CDR3 loop spans 13 amino acids. Per germline, CDR1 LGHNA and CDR2 YSLEER. CDR3 coding DNA: TGCGCCAGCAGCCAAGAAGTCCCCGGGGAGCTGTTTTTT. This encodes CASSQEVPGELFF.

The sample holds many counts of this clonotype. This chain connects TRBV12-3 or TRBV12-4 to TRBJ2-2; TRBD2 matches at 12 bases. The CDR3 extends over 15 amino acids. V shed 6 bases and J 7 bases; nucleotides not matched to a gene: 6. The CDR3 sequence is CASRRTSGRFGELFF. In nucleotides, the CDR3 is TGTGCCAGCAGAAGAACTAGCGGGAGGTTCGGGGAGCTGTTTTTT.

This clonotype has more than one count but fewer than ten. This chain connects TRBV5-1 to TRBJ2-7; D may correspond to TRBD1 or TRBD2 (6 bases each). Between the trimmed V and J ends, which lost 5 bases and 1 base, there was a span of 22 bases. The V gene's germline CDR1 is SGHRS and CDR2 YFSETQ. CDR3 length equals 17 residues. The CDR3 reads CASRPDPRGGGSYEQYF. The CDR3 bases are TGCGCCAGCAGACCCGACCCCCGCGGAGGGGGGTCCTACGAGCAGTACTTC.

This clonotype appeared a few times. The chain carries TRBV12-3 or TRBV12-4 and TRBJ1-3; D is ambiguous. Trimming pared 1 base from V and 0 bases from J, leaving 10 bases between. This CDR3 region has 16 residues. Here the CDR3 reads CASSLVPRSSGNTIYF. CDR3 bases: TGTGCCAGCAGTTTAGTCCCCCGGAGCTCTGGAAACACCATATATTTT.

The V and J genes are TRBV5-1 and TRBJ2-7; 7 bases line up with TRBD1. In germline, CDR1 is SGHRS, CDR2 YFSETQ. The CDR3 has 12 amino acids. V lost 2 bases, J lost 6 bases, and 2 bases stayed unmatched. The CDR3 DNA reads TGCGCCAGCAGCTTCGACAGGGTCGAGCAGTACTTC. Translation: CASSFDRVEQYF.

The CDR3 here is CASSLGPAKPGELFF. The CDR3 DNA reads TGCGCCAGCAGCTTGGGTCCGGCCAAACCCGGGGAGCTGTTTTTT. This rearrangement joins TRBV5-1 to TRBJ2-2; D call uncertain. The V gene's germline CDR1 is SGHRS and CDR2 YFSETQ. This CDR3 is 15 amino acids long. V gave up 0 bases and J gave up 6 bases, with 12 bases separating them.

The rearrangement links TRBV5-1 to TRBJ2-1, with TRBD1 as a possible D gene (5 bases). Germline V gene sequence: CDR1 SGHRS, CDR2 YFSETQ. This CDR3 comprises 20 residues. Trimming removed 4 bases from V and 6 bases from J, with 32 bases in between. The CDR3 DNA reads as TGCGCCAGCAGCCAGGTCAGGAACGCGTATGTGTCAGGAAGGGGCAATGAGCAGTTCTTC. Translated, it gives CASSQVRNAYVSGRGNEQFF.

In its sample, this clonotype was seen a few times. This sequence joins TRBV4-3 and TRBJ1-5; 9 bases match TRBD1. After removal of 4 bases from V and 7 bases from J, the junction contained 5 bases not matched to a gene. The CDR3 contains 14 residues. Looked up from germline, CDR1 is LGHNA and CDR2 is YSLEER. CDR3 protein: CASSPGTGKQPQHF. DNA for the CDR3: TGCGCCAGCAGCCCAGGGACAGGGAAACAGCCCCAGCATTTT.

This clonotype was counted only a few times. The chain is built from TRBV12-3 or TRBV12-4 and TRBJ2-4; D is uncertain. The CDR3 is 15 residues long. Trimming removed 3 bases from V and 0 bases from J, with 9 bases in between. CDR3 sequence reads: CASSFRVLAKNIQYF. The CDR3 bases are TGTGCCAGCAGTTTCCGGGTTTTAGCCAAAAACATTCAGTACTTC.

The CDR3 protein is CASSLTGGNMNTEAFF. The CDR3, as DNA: TGTGCCAGCAGTCTGACAGGGGGCAACATGAACACTGAAGCTTTCTTT. This chain connects TRBV28 to TRBJ1-1; the match to TRBD1 covers 10 bases. V lost 5 bases to trimming and J lost 0 bases; unmatched junction nucleotides: 6. Germline V lookup: CDR1 MDHEN, CDR2 SYDVKM. There are 16 residues in the CDR3.